The 5 T cell receptor beta chains in this list originate from one sample, sequenced in a study of OX40 agonist ivuxolimab in advanced cancers. Sequenced by immunoSEQ multiplex PCR; TCRdb stores in-frame clones only, minus some. In the table there are about 82,000 clones, about 91% of which are singletons. The sample was CD4+ or CD8+ T cells sorted from blood, taken in a trial of the OX40 agonist ivuxolimab. These receptors were taken from an adult with an advanced solid tumor such as melanoma, head and neck, liver or kidney cancer.

The V and J genes are TRBV19 and TRBJ2-3; 10 nucleotides align to TRBD2. Germline lookup yields CDR1 LNHDA and CDR2 SQIVND (reference sequence). This CDR3 is built from 15 residues. V shed 5 bases and J 3 bases; nucleotides not matched to a gene: 5. The CDR3 reads CASSSKREGTDTQYF. CDR3 coding DNA: TGTGCCAGTAGTTCCAAGCGGGAGGGGACAGATACGCAGTATTTT. Variable domain in full (rest from reference TRBV19 and TRBJ2-3): DGGITQSPKYLFRKEGQNVTLSCEQNLNHDAMYWYRQDPGQGLRLIYYSQIVNDFQKGDIAEGYSVSREKKESFPLTVTSAQKNPTAFYLCASSSKREGTDTQYFGPGTRLTVL.

The genes are TRBV7-2 and TRBJ2-7, with 7 bases fitting TRBD2. Germline values: CDR1 SGHTA, CDR2 FQGNSA. The trim removed 3 bases at V and 6 bases at J, leaving 8 bases unmatched. This CDR3 has 14 amino acids. The CDR3 DNA follows: TGTGCCAGCAGCTTGGGGCGGGAGCCTCTCGAGCAGTACTTC. Its translation: CASSLGREPLEQYF.

This chain links TRBV18 with TRBJ2-5; TRBD2 matches 11 bases. J was trimmed by 1 base and V by 6 bases; bases with no gene match: 4. Looked up from germline, CDR1 is KGHSH and CDR2 is LQKENI. The CDR3 has 15 residues. CDR3 sequence: CASSPGTSGQETQYF. CDR3 in DNA: TGTGCCAGCTCCCCCGGGACTAGCGGCCAAGAGACCCAGTACTTC.

V is TRBV5-5 and J is TRBJ1-1; weak D call: TRBD1 (5 bases). The germline gives CDR1 SGHKS, CDR2 YYEKEE (reference sequence). The CDR3 is made up of 15 amino acids. Trimming removed 0 bases at V and 5 bases at J, with 14 bases between. The CDR3 nucleotides are TGTGCCAGCAGCTTGGTAGGTGGGACTGGGACTGAAGCTTTCTTT. Its translation is CASSLVGGTGTEAFF.

The chain joins TRBV19 to TRBJ2-7; TRBD1 is a possible D gene (5 bases). The length of the CDR3 is 15 residues. Germline assignment: CDR1 LNHDA and CDR2 SQIVND (reference sequence). Deletions cut 6 bases from V and 3 bases from J, with 18 bases between. CDR3 loop: CASRSRAGVSYEQYF. The CDR3 bases are TGTGCCAGTAGAAGCAGGGCTGGGGTCAGCTACGAGCAGTACTTC.